This entry lists 16 T cell receptor beta chains sequenced from one sample in a study of human versus mouse CDR3 diversity and MHC coevolution. Sequencing used immunoSEQ multiplex PCR; TCRdb keeps in-frame clones, though not all of them. The sample records 86,000 or so clones, around 93% being singletons. The sample was naive CD4+ T cells from blood. Sample subset: CD45RO-negative CD62L-positive naive CD4 T cells. These receptors were collected from a person aged 30-70 years in good health.

The V and J genes are TRBV6-1 and TRBJ2-3, with D possibly TRBD1 on 5 matching bases. Germline lookup yields CDR1 MNHNS and CDR2 SASEGT. Trimming took 8 bases from V and 6 from J, leaving 18 bases between them. This CDR3 comprises 14 residues. DNA of the CDR3: TGTGCCAGCTACCCAGGGCCGATGGTGGATACGCAGTATTTT. It is translated as CASYPGPMVDTQYF.

V and J are TRBV6-6 and TRBJ1-4; 9 bases line up with TRBD1. CDR3 length equals 15 residues. Germline CDR1 is MNHNY and CDR2 is SVGAGI (reference sequence). The V gene end was trimmed by 5 bases and the J gene end by 5 bases; junction bases not matched to a gene: 6. The CDR3 reads CASSTPGQGNEKLFF. CDR3 bases: TGTGCCAGCAGTACCCCGGGACAGGGAAATGAAAAACTGTTTTTT.

This chain connects TRBV30 to TRBJ1-2, with TRBD1 as a possible D gene (5 bases). V gave up 0 bases and J gave up 7 bases, with 15 bases separating them. The CDR3 length is 14 residues. Germline values: CDR1 GTSNPN, CDR2 SVGIG (reference sequence). Here the CDR3 DNA reads TGTGCCTGGAGTGTAGGGGCCCCCGCGCCTGGCTACACCTTC. Amino acids: CAWSVGAPAPGYTF.

The chain uses TRBV28 and TRBJ1-2, with TRBD1 matching over 7 bases. The V gene end was trimmed by 6 bases and the J gene end by 4 bases; junction bases not matched to a gene: 8. The CDR3 is 14 amino acids. Per the germline V gene, CDR1 is MDHEN and CDR2 is SYDVKM. The CDR3 DNA follows: TGTGCCAGCAGCCGGCGACAGGGACCCTATGGCTACACCTTC. This translates into CASSRRQGPYGYTF.

The chain has TRBV30 and TRBJ2-7, with 10 bases identical to TRBD2. Per the germline V gene, CDR1 is GTSNPN and CDR2 is SVGIG (reference sequence). CDR3 length: 15 residues. V trimming: 4 bases; J trimming: 6 bases; junction bases outside the gene matches: 12. The CDR3 is CAWNTPGLASFEQYF. The CDR3 DNA is TGTGCCTGGAACACCCCGGGACTAGCGTCATTCGAGCAGTACTTC.

V is TRBV2 and J is TRBJ2-1; D might be TRBD1 (6 bases). Germline values: CDR1 SNHLY, CDR2 FYNNEI. The CDR3 consists of 12 residues. The CDR3 bases are TGTGCGGGGGCAACAGATTACAATGAGCAGTTCTTC. It yields the protein CAGATDYNEQFF.

The CDR3 DNA reads as TGCGCCAGCAGCCCAGGACAGGTGCCTAATGAAAAACTGTTTTTT. It is translated as CASSPGQVPNEKLFF. This chain uses TRBV4-1 with TRBJ1-4, with 7 bases aligning to TRBD1. After removal of 4 bases from V and 3 bases from J, the junction contained 5 bases not matched to a gene. This CDR3 is 15 amino acids long. Germline loops: CDR1 MGHRA, CDR2 YSYEKL.

The rearrangement links TRBV7-2 to TRBJ2-1; 16 bases align to TRBD2. The germline CDR1 and CDR2 sequences are SGHTA and FQGNSA. The CDR3 sequence is 15 residues long. The V and J ends lost 4 bases and 7 bases, in that order; junction bases with no gene match: 1. CDR3 sequence (DNA): TGTGCCAGCAGCTCGGGACTAGCGGGGGGGAATGAGCAGTTCTTC. Protein: CASSSGLAGGNEQFF.

The genes are TRBV6-1 and TRBJ1-2; D remains unclear. Looked up from germline, CDR1 is MNHNS and CDR2 is SASEGT. This CDR3 is 14 amino acids long. The V end lost 0 bases, the J end lost 5 bases, and 10 bases lay between the germline ends. The CDR3 DNA reads as TGTGCCAGCAGTGAAGCCCTCAGAGGTTATGGCTACACCTTC. It is translated as CASSEALRGYGYTF.

J is TRBJ2-5 and V is TRBV5-1; the match to TRBD2 covers 14 bases. Germline V gene sequence: CDR1 SGHRS, CDR2 YFSETQ. Unmatched junction bases numbered 9, after V lost 3 bases and J lost 5 bases. This CDR3 contains 17 residues. The CDR3 loop is CASSSGTSGRRGETQYF. The CDR3 bases are TGCGCCAGCAGCTCCGGGACTAGCGGGAGAAGAGGTGAGACCCAGTACTTC.

This clone was observed a single time. This sequence joins TRBV7-7 and TRBJ2-5, with D maybe TRBD1 (5 bases). Trimming shortened V by 5 bases and J by 3 bases, and 10 bases separated the two germline ends. Germline CDR1 SSHAT, CDR2 FNYEAQ (reference sequence). The CDR3 has 13 amino acids. This CDR3 reads CASSQGQEETQYF. CDR3 nucleotides: TGTGCCAGCAGCCAAGGACAAGAAGAGACCCAGTACTTC. Complete variable domain (other parts from reference TRBV7-7 and TRBJ2-5): GAGVSQSPRYKVTKRGQDVTLRCDPISSHATLYWYQQALGQGPEFLTYFNYEAQPDKSGLPSDRFSAERPEGSISTLTIQRTEQRDSAMYRCASSQGQEETQYFGPGTRLLVL.

This chain connects TRBV10-3 to TRBJ2-1; 9 bases agree with TRBD2. Germline CDR1 is ENHRY and CDR2 is SYGVKD. The CDR3 consists of 15 residues. Trimming took 2 bases from V and 7 from J; bases not matched to a gene: 6. Here the CDR3 DNA reads TGTGCCATCAGTGAGACGGCGGGAGGGCAGAATGAGCAGTTCTTC. This translates into CAISETAGGQNEQFF.

This chain joins TRBV7-2 and TRBJ2-7; 9 bases agree with TRBD2. Germline CDR1 and CDR2: SGHTA and FQGNSA. The CDR3 covers 16 residues. Trimming removed 5 bases from V and 4 bases from J; junction bases left unmatched: 12. The CDR3 is CASSPHGAGGPYEQYF. CDR3 sequence (DNA): TGTGCCAGCAGCCCCCATGGGGCGGGAGGGCCATACGAGCAGTACTTC.

The chain recombines TRBV27 with TRBJ1-2; the D gene is possibly TRBD1 (6 bases). CDR1 is MNHEY and CDR2 is SMNVEV in the germline V gene (reference sequence). This CDR3 is 18 amino acids long. Trimming cost V 6 bases and J 2 bases, with 25 bases left between them. The CDR3 spells CASSLFSLGQGRNYGYTF. CDR3 sequence (DNA): TGTGCCAGCAGCCTTTTTTCCCTGGGGCAGGGGAGAAACTATGGCTACACCTTC.

This rearrangement joins TRBV7-6 to TRBJ2-5; no reliable D call. Germline-derived CDR1 and CDR2 are SGHVS and FNYEAQ. V lost 1 base to trimming and J lost 4 bases, with 10 bases between them. The CDR3 spans 14 residues. The CDR3 region is CASSLGSSRETQYF. CDR3 coding DNA: TGTGCCAGCAGCTTAGGGAGCTCCCGAGAGACCCAGTACTTC.

As concerns this clone: The junction does not match germline at one end; this may be a read error. The chain joins TRBV5-4 to TRBJ2-2, with 9 bases that match TRBD2. The CDR3 is 16 amino acids. Germline V CDR1 and CDR2: SGHNT, YYREEE (reference sequence). The DNA of the CDR3 is TGTACCAGCAGGCGGGGCGGGGGGGCGGACACCGGGGAGCTGTTTTTT. It is translated as CTSRRGGGADTGELFF.